This TCR beta chain appears in the sequencing data of a study of blood T cell repertoires in COVID-19. Study-level information: Researchers got acute and convalescent COVID-19 samples from the United States, Italy and Spain.

This CDR3 has 11 residues. Trimming stripped 11 bases from V and 4 bases from J, with 9 bases between. The germline CDR1 and CDR2 sequences are MNHEY and SVGAGI. In the authors' workflow: Using reference gene primer amplification, nucleated cell counts were estimated. Repertoires were generated with immunoSEQ multiplex PCR, while TCRdb's copy carries only in-frame clones and drops some. V and J calls and clone size follow that table, whereas D and trimming were derived from the DNA. The sample contains 140,000 to 150,000 clones, roughly 80% of which appear only once. The chain joins TRBV6-5 to TRBJ1-5; possibly TRBD1 for D (5 bases). This sequence originates from a man between 65 and 80 years old who had recovered from COVID-19. Sequenced input: peripheral blood. The CDR3 loop reads CAGGGNQPQHF. The CDR3 nucleotides are TGTGCCGGGGGGGGGAATCAGCCCCAGCATTTT.